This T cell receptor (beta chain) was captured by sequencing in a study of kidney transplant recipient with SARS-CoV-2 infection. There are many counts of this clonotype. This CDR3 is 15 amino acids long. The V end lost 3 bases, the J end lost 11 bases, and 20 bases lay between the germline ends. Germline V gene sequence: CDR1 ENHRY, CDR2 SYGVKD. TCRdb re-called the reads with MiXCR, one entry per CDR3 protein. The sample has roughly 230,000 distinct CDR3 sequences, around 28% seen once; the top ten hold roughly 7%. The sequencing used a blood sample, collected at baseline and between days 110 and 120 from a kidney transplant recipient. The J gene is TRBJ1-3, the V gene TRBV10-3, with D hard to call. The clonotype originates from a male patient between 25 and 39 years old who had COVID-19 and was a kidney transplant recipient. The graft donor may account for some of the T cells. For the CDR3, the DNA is TGTGCCATCAGTGATAAGGGCGGCCCCCAAATCGCCATATATTTT. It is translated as CAISDKGGPQIAIYF.